The 7 T cell receptor beta chains reported below all come from one sample, sequenced in a study of blood T cell repertoires in COVID-19. Assay used: immunoSEQ multiplex PCR; TCRdb lists only in-frame clones, some missing. The sample has about 400,000 clones, approximately 86% seen once. Sample: peripheral blood. The receptors derive from a human donor in a cohort sampled during active COVID-19.

The chain has TRBV11-2 and TRBJ2-5; TRBD2 agrees at 14 bases. Germline loops: CDR1 SGHAT, CDR2 FQNNGV. J gave up 4 bases and V 4 bases, and 5 bases lay outside the gene matches. This CDR3 is 16 amino acids long. CDR3 loop: CASSSKGLAGGETQYF. In DNA form, the CDR3 reads TGTGCCAGCAGCTCCAAAGGACTAGCGGGAGGAGAGACCCAGTACTTC.

The chain employs TRBV7-3 and TRBJ2-3; 15 bases fit TRBD2. J gave up 5 bases and V 5 bases, and 8 bases lay outside the gene matches. The V gene's germline CDR1 is SGHTA and CDR2 FQGTGA. CDR3 length: 17 amino acids. The CDR3 bases are TGTGCCAGCAGCCCAGGACTAGCGGGGGGGTTACTAGATACGCAGTATTTT. It codes for CASSPGLAGGLLDTQYF.

The chain joins TRBV5-1 to TRBJ2-1; TRBD1 is a possible D gene (5 bases). In germline, CDR1 is SGHRS, CDR2 YFSETQ. There are 15 residues in the CDR3. V lost 1 base, J lost 3 bases, and 11 bases lay in between. CDR3 loop: CASSLSGDSYNEQFF. The CDR3 DNA sequence: TGCGCCAGCAGCTTGTCCGGCGACAGCTACAATGAGCAGTTCTTC.

The V call is TRBV6-6, the J call TRBJ1-5; TRBD1 might be the D (6 bases). V lost 5 bases to trimming and J lost 3 bases, with 11 bases between them. The germline gives CDR1 MNHNY, CDR2 SVGAGI (reference sequence). The CDR3 contains 14 residues. This CDR3 is CASSSTGTNQPQHF. For the CDR3, the DNA is TGTGCCAGCAGTAGTACAGGGACCAATCAGCCCCAGCATTTT.

This chain joins TRBV3-1 (or the pseudogene TRBV3-2) and TRBJ1-6; D remains unclear. This CDR3 spans 16 amino acids. Trimming shortened V by 1 base and J by 6 bases, and 13 bases separated the two germline ends. CDR1 is LGHDT and CDR2 is YNNKEL in the germline V gene (reference sequence). The CDR3 here is CASSQVVLYLNSPLHF. In nucleotides, the CDR3 is TGTGCCAGCAGCCAAGTAGTACTCTATCTTAATTCACCCCTCCACTTT.

This CDR3 reads CASRKTGDYGYTF. The DNA of the CDR3 is TGTGCCAGCAGGAAAACAGGGGACTATGGCTACACCTTC. This chain joins TRBV3-1 (or the pseudogene TRBV3-2) and TRBJ1-2; TRBD1 agrees at 7 bases. The CDR3 length is 13 residues. Germline V lookup: CDR1 LGHDT, CDR2 YNNKEL (reference sequence). With 6 bases clipped from V and 3 bases from J, the junction kept 4 bases outside the gene matches.

CDR3 amino acids: CASSQVKGALNEQFF. CDR3 nucleotide sequence: TGCGCCAGCAGCCAAGTTAAAGGGGCACTCAATGAGCAGTTCTTC. This chain joins TRBV4-1 and TRBJ2-1, with D possibly being TRBD1 (5 bases). The V gene lost 1 base and the J gene lost 6 bases, with 13 bases spanning the gap. Germline values: CDR1 MGHRA, CDR2 YSYEKL. This CDR3 is built from 15 residues.